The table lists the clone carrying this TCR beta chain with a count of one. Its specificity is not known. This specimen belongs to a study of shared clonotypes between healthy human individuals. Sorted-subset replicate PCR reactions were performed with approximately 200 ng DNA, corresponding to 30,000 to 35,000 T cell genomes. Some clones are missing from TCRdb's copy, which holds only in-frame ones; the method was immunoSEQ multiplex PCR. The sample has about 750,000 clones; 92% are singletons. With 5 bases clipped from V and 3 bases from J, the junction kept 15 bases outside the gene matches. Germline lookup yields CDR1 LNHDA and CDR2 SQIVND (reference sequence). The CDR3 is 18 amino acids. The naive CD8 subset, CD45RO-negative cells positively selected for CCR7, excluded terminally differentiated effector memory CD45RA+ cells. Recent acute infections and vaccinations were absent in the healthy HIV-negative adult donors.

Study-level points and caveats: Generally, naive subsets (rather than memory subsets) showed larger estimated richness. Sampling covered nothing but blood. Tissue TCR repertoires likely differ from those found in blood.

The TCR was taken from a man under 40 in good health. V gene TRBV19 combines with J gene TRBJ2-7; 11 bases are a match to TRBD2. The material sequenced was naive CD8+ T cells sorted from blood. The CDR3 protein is CASSARPGQGLAVYEQYF. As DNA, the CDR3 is TGTGCCAGTAGTGCCCGCCCGGGACAGGGACTAGCGGTCTACGAGCAGTACTTC.